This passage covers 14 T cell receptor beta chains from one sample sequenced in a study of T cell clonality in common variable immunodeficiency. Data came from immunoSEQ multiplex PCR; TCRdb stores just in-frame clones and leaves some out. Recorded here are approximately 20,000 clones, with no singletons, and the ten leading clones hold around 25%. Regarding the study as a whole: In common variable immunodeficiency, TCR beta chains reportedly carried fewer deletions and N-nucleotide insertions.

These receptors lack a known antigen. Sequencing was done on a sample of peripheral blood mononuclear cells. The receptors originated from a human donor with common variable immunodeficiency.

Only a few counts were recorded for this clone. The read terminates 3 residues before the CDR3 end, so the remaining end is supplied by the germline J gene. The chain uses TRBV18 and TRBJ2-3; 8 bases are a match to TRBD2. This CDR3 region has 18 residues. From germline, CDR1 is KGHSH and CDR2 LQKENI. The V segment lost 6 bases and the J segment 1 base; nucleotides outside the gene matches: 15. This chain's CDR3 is CASSPSRGTGGGTDTQYF. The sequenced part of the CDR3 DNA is TGTGCCAGCTCCCCCTCCCGGGGGACGGGGGGGGGCACAGATACG. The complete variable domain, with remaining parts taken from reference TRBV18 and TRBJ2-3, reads NAGVMQNPRHLVRRRGQEARLRCSPMKGHSHVYWYRQLPEEGLKFMVYLQKENIIDESGMPKERFSAEFPKEGPSILRIQQVVRGDSAAYFCASSPSRGTGGGTDTQYFGPGTRLTVL.

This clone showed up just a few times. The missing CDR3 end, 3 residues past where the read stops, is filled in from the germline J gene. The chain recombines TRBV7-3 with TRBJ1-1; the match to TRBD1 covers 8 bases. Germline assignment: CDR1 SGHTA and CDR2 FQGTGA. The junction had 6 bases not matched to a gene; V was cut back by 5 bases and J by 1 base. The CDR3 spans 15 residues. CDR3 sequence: CASSGQGRRNTEAFF. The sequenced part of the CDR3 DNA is TGTGCCAGCAGCGGACAGGGAAGGAGGAACACTGAA. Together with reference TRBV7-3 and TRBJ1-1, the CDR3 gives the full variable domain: GAGVSQTPSNKVTEKGKYVELRCDPISGHTALYWYRQSLGQGPEFLIYFQGTGAADDSGLPNDRFFAVRPEGSVSTLKIQRTERGDSAVYLCASSGQGRRNTEAFFGQGTRLTVV.

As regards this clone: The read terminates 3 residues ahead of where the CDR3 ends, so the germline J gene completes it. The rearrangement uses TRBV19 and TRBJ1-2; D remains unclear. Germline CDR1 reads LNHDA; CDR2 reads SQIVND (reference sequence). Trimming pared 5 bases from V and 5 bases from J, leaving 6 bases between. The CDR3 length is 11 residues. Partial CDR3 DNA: TGTGCCAGTAGTCTCACTTATGGC. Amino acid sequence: CASSLTYG. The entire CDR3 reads CASSLTYGYTF.

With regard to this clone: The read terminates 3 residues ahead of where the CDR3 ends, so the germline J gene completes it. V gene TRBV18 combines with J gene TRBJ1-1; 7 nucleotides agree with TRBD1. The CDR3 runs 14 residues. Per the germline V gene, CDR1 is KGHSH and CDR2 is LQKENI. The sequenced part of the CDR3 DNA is TGTGCCAGCTCATTATTATCCGGGACAGAAGAA. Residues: CASSLLSGTEE. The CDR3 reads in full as CASSLLSGTEEAFF.

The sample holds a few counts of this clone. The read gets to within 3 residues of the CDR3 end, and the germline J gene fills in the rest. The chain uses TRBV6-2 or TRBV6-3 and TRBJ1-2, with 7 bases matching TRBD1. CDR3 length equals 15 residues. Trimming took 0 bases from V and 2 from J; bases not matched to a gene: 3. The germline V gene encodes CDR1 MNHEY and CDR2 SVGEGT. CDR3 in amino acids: CASSYSRGQNYGYTF. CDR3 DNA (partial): TGTGCCAGCAGTTACTCGAGGGGGCAAAACTATGGC.

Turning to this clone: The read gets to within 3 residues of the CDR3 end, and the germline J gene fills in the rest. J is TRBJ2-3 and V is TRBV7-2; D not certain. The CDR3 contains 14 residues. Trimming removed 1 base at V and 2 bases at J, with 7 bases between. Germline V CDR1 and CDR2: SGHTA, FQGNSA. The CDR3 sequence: CASSLGQNTDTQYF. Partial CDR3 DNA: TGTGCCAGCAGCTTAGGGCAAAACACAGATACG. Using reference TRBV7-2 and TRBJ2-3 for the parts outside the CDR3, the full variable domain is GAGVSQSPSNKVTEKGKDVELRCDPISGHTALYWYRQSLGQGLEFLIYFQGNSAPDKSGLPSDRFSAERTGGSVSTLTIQRTQQEDSAVYLCASSLGQNTDTQYFGPGTRLTVL.

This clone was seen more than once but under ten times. The DNA read from the CDR3 is TGTGCCAGCAGTTTTCCAGGGCTATACGAG. It yields the protein CASSFPGLYE. The CDR3 as a whole reads CASSFPGLYEQYF. The chain couples TRBV7-9 to TRBJ2-7; perhaps TRBD1 as D (5 bases). The sequenced fragment ends 3 residues before the CDR3 boundary, so the rest is inferred from the germline J gene. The CDR3 is 13 amino acids. V lost 6 bases, J lost 4 bases, and 13 bases lay in between. In germline, CDR1 is SEHNR, CDR2 FQNEAQ (reference sequence).

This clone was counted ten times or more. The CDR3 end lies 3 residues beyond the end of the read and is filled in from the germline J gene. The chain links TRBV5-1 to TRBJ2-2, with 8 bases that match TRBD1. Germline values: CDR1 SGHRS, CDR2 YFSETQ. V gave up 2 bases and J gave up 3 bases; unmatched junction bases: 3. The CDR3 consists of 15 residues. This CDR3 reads CASSFSQGDTGELFF. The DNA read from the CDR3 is TGCGCCAGCAGCTTTTCACAGGGGGACACCGGGGAG.

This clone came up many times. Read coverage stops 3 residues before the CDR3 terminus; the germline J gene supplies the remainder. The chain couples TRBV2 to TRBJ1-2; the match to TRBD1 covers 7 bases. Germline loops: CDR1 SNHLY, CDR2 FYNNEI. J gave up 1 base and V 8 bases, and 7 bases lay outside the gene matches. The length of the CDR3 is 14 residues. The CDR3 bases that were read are TGTGCCAGCTTGTCGGACAGGAATAACTATGGC. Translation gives CASLSDRNNYG. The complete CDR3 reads CASLSDRNNYGYTF.

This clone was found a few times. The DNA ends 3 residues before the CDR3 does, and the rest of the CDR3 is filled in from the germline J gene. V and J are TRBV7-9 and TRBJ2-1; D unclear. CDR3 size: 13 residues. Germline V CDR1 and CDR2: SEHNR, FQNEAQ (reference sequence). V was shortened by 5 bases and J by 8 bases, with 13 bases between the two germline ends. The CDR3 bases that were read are TGTGCCAGCAGCCTACCAAGGGCCCATGAG. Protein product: CASSLPRAHE. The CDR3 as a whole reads CASSLPRAHEQFF. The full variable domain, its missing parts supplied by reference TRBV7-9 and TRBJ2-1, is DTGVSQNPRHKITKRGQNVTFRCDPISEHNRLYWYRQTLGQGPEFLTYFQNEAQLEKSRLLSDRFSAERPKGSFSTLEIQRTEQGDSAMYLCASSLPRAHEQFFGPGTRLTVL.

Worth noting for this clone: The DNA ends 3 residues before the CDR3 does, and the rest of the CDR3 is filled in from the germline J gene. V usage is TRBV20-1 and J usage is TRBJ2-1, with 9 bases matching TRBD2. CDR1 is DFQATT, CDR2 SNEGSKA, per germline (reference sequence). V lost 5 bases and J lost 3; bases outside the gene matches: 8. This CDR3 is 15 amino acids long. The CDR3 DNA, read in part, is TGCAGTGCTCCACTAGCGGGCCGATTCTACAATGAG. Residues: CSAPLAGRFYNE. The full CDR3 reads CSAPLAGRFYNEQFF.

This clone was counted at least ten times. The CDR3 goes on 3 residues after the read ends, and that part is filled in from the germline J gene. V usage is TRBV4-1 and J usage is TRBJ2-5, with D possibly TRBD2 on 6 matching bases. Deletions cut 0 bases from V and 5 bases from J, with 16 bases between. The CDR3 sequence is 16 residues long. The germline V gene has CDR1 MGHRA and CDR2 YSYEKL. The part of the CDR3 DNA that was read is TGCGCCAGCAGCCAAGATCTGTTGGAGGGCTGGGAGACC. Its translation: CASSQDLLEGWET. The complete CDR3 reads CASSQDLLEGWETQYF.

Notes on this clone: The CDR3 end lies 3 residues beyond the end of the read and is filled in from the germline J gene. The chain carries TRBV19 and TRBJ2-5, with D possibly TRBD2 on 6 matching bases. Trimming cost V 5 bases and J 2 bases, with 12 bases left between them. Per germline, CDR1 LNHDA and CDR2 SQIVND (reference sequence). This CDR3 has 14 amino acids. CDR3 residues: CASSALGGQETQYF. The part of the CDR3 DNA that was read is TGTGCCAGTAGTGCCCTCGGGGGACAAGAGACC.

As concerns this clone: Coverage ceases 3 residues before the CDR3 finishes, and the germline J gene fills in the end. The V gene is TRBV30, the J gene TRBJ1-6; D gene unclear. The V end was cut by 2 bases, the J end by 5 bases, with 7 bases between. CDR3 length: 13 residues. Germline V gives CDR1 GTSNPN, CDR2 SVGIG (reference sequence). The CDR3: CAWSRPNNSPLHF. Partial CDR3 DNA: TGTGCCTGGAGTAGGCCGAATAATTCACCC. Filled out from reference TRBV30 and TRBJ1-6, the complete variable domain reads SQTIHQWPATLVQPVGSPLSLECTVEGTSNPNLYWYRQAAGRGLQLLFYSVGIGQISSEVPQNLSASRPQDRQFILSSKKLLLSDSGFYLCAWSRPNNSPLHFGNGTRLTVT.